The 6 T cell receptor beta chains in this list originate from one sample, sequenced in a study of OX40 agonist ivuxolimab in advanced cancers. Data came from immunoSEQ multiplex PCR; TCRdb stores just in-frame clones and leaves some out. This table has about 51,000 clones, roughly 80% appearing once. The source material was CD4+ or CD8+ T cells sorted from blood, sampled in a trial of the OX40 agonist ivuxolimab. Receptor source: an adult with an advanced solid tumor such as melanoma, head and neck, liver or kidney cancer.

The chain has TRBV6-6 and TRBJ2-3, with 8 nucleotides matching TRBD2. The germline gives CDR1 MNHNY, CDR2 SVGAGI (reference sequence). Losses at the gene ends were 5 bases for V and 4 bases for J; bases not matched to a gene: 2. The CDR3 loop spans 13 amino acids. The CDR3 loop is CASSGTRPDTQYF. As DNA, the CDR3 is TGTGCCAGCAGTGGGACTAGACCAGATACGCAGTATTTT.

In its sample, this clone was seen once. The V call is TRBV6-1, the J call TRBJ2-1; D tentatively fits TRBD1 or TRBD2 (5 bases each). CDR3 size: 15 residues. CDR1 and CDR2 from the germline V gene are MNHNS and SASEGT. Trimming took 2 bases from V and 0 from J, leaving 8 bases between them. In nucleotides, the CDR3 is TGTGCCAGCAGTGAATGGGGGAGCTCCTACAATGAGCAGTTCTTC. This sequence encodes CASSEWGSSYNEQFF.

The chain is built from TRBV27 and TRBJ2-1, with 7 bases identical to TRBD1. CDR3 length: 16 amino acids. CDR1 MNHEY and CDR2 SMNVEV come from the germline V gene (reference sequence). With V trimmed by 0 bases and J by 0 bases, 2 bases remained unmatched. The CDR3 loop reads CASSLSAGGSYNEQFF. The DNA of the CDR3 is TGTGCCAGCAGTTTATCGGCAGGGGGCTCCTACAATGAGCAGTTCTTC.

The J gene is TRBJ1-1, the V gene TRBV13, with D hard to call. The CDR3 runs to 13 residues. V lost 1 base and J lost 4, with 7 bases in between. Germline V lookup: CDR1 PRHDT, CDR2 FYEKMQ (reference sequence). The CDR3, as DNA: TGTGCCAGCAGCTTAGTCCGCAGCACTGAAGCTTTCTTT. Its protein product is CASSLVRSTEAFF.

In this sample, this clone turned up once. The chain is built from TRBV5-6 and TRBJ1-5, with D possibly TRBD1 on 6 matching bases. The CDR3 is 16 residues long. The V end lost 4 bases, the J end lost 1 base, and 15 bases lay between the germline ends. Germline V gene lookup returns CDR1 SGHDT and CDR2 YYEEEE. The DNA for the CDR3 is TGTGCCAGCAGCCCTTCCGGGGGGCGAAGCAATCAGCCCCAGCATTTT. This sequence encodes CASSPSGGRSNQPQHF.

V is TRBV27 and J is TRBJ2-7; 8 bases are shared with TRBD2. The germline gives CDR1 MNHEY, CDR2 SMNVEV (reference sequence). The trim removed 0 bases at V and 6 bases at J, leaving 16 bases unmatched. The CDR3 consists of 18 residues. The CDR3 DNA reads as TGTGCCAGCAGTTTATCCCCAGCGGGAGCCTTCTCAGGAATCGAGCAGTACTTC. This gives the protein CASSLSPAGAFSGIEQYF.